This entry lists 10 T cell receptor beta chains sequenced from one sample in a study of response to subunit inactivated influenza vaccine (dated by TCRdb to 2017 to 2018). The library was produced with RT-PCR. Sequenced using an Illumina HiSeq 2500. The public reads were run again by TCRdb, first through fastp at Q25 and then through MiXCR, and only productive beta chains were kept. When rows share a CDR3 protein, they turn into one entry using the most common DNA and genes. In this sample the table shows 450,000 to 700,000 distinct CDR3 sequences, around 15% of which occur a single time. The leading ten clones occupy 11% of the sample. The sequenced sample was PBMCs from blood, obtained 12 days after vaccination. The receptors come from a man between 50 and 59 years old who received an inactivated influenza vaccine. Donor details come from another sample of the same person, matched by shared clones.

The chain couples TRBV4-2 to TRBJ2-1, with TRBD2 matching 7 bases. Germline V gene data show CDR1 as LGHNA and CDR2 as YNFKEQ. The J segment lost 0 bases and the V segment lost 4 bases, leaving 6 bases of the junction unmatched. CDR3 length: 16 residues. The CDR3 protein is CASSLQAGSSYNEQFF. The CDR3 DNA follows: TGTGCCAGCAGCCTTCAAGCGGGGAGCTCCTACAATGAGCAGTTCTTC.

This chain connects TRBV12-3 or TRBV12-4 to TRBJ2-5; perhaps D is TRBD1 or TRBD2 (5 bases each). Deletions cut 2 bases from V and 4 bases from J, with 11 bases between. This CDR3 comprises 14 residues. CDR3 nucleotides: TGTGCCAGCAGTTTATATGGGGGATTAGAGACCCAGTACTTC. It translates to CASSLYGGLETQYF.

This clonotype was seen a few times. The V and J genes are TRBV7-9 and TRBJ2-3; tentatively, D is TRBD1 (6 bases). This CDR3 region has 14 residues. Germline values: CDR1 SEHNR, CDR2 FQNEAQ (reference sequence). V dropped 8 bases and J dropped 2 bases, with 14 bases sitting between them. Here the CDR3 reads CASGPRGSTDTQYF. The CDR3 bases are TGTGCCAGCGGACCCAGGGGATCCACAGATACGCAGTATTTT.

This clonotype was recorded at least ten times. The chain carries TRBV24-1 and TRBJ2-6; 11 nucleotides match TRBD1. The CDR3 loop spans 19 amino acids. CDR1 and CDR2 (germline): KGHDR, SFDVKD. Losses at the gene ends were 4 bases for V and 0 bases for J; bases not matched to a gene: 7. CDR3 in amino acids: CATSEAGTGGVSGANVLTF. CDR3 DNA sequence: TGTGCCACCAGTGAAGCCGGGACAGGGGGTGTCTCTGGGGCCAACGTCCTGACTTTC.

CDR3 region: CASSLLGQGPGELFF. The CDR3 region has the DNA TGTGCCAGCAGTTTATTGGGACAGGGTCCCGGGGAGCTGTTTTTT. The chain recombines TRBV12-3 or TRBV12-4 with TRBJ2-2, with TRBD1 matching 9 bases. V was pared by 2 bases and J by 6 bases, with 4 bases of the junction left unmatched. The CDR3 runs 15 residues.

This clonotype was observed many times. The chain combines TRBV18 with TRBJ1-1; D perhaps matches TRBD1 (5 bases). Per germline, CDR1 KGHSH and CDR2 LQKENI. This CDR3 has 15 amino acids. Trimming stripped 2 bases from V and 4 bases from J, with 14 bases between. Here the CDR3 reads CASSPTGRGGTEAFF. CDR3 nucleotide sequence: TGTGCCAGCTCACCAACTGGTAGGGGTGGCACTGAAGCTTTCTTT.

This clonotype was recorded a few times. This chain uses TRBV28 with TRBJ2-1, with 9 bases matching TRBD1. Germline CDR1 is MDHEN and CDR2 is SYDVKM. This CDR3 region has 15 residues. V dropped 8 bases and J dropped 2; count of bases not matched to a gene: 7. DNA for the CDR3: TGTGCCAGCCGTGAGACAGGGGGTCCCTACAATGAGCAGTTCTTC. Its protein product is CASRETGGPYNEQFF.

This chain connects TRBV24-1 to TRBJ2-1; D not resolved. Germline CDR1 and CDR2: KGHDR and SFDVKD. The length of the CDR3 is 12 residues. Trimming removed 5 bases from V and 7 bases from J, with 8 bases in between. CDR3: CATSAARNEQFF. The CDR3 nucleotides are TGTGCCACCAGTGCAGCCCGGAATGAGCAGTTCTTC.

This chain links TRBV28 with TRBJ1-1; D is unresolved. Trimming removed 2 bases at V and 1 base at J, with 5 bases between. Germline lookup yields CDR1 MDHEN and CDR2 SYDVKM. This CDR3 spans 13 amino acids. The CDR3 DNA reads as TGTGCCAGCAGTTTAATTGCGAACACTGAAGCTTTCTTT. Residues: CASSLIANTEAFF.

This clonotype has a handful of counts. V and J are TRBV2 and TRBJ2-4, with 8 bases fitting TRBD1. This CDR3 region has 14 residues. The ends lost 7 bases at V and 12 bases at J; junction bases unmatched: 14. Germline assignment: CDR1 SNHLY and CDR2 FYNNEI. This CDR3 is CASTLRTGSMNQYF. The CDR3 nucleotides read TGTGCCAGCACCTTGAGGACAGGGTCAATGAATCAGTACTTC.